This T cell receptor (beta chain) is from a study of blood T cell repertoires in COVID-19. There are 15 residues in the CDR3. Trimming took 6 bases from V and 4 from J, leaving 18 bases between them. The germline V gene has CDR1 LNHDA and CDR2 SQIVND (reference sequence). Measured with immunoSEQ multiplex PCR; TCRdb has only the in-frame clones, and not every one. This table has 250,000 to 300,000 clones, more than 70% appearing once. Sequencing used peripheral blood. This receptor was obtained from a woman in her 30s who had recovered from COVID-19. V usage is TRBV19 and J usage is TRBJ2-5; D is perhaps TRBD2 (6 bases). In nucleotides, the CDR3 is TGTGCCAGTAGGAAGGGACGGGGAGGTTTAGAGACCCAGTACTTC. It specifies CASRKGRGGLETQYF.